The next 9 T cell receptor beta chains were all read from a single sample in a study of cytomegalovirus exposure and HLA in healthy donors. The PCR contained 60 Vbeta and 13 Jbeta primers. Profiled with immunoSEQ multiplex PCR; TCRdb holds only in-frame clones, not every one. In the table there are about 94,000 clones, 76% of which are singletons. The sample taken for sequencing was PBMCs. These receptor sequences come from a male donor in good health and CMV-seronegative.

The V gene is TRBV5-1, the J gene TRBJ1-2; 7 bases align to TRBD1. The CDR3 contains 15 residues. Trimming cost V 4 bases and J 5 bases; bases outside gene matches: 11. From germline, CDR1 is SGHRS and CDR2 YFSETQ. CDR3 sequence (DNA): TGCGCCAGCAGCCCCGCTGGGGCAGGGGGGTATGGCTACACCTTC. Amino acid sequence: CASSPAGAGGYGYTF.

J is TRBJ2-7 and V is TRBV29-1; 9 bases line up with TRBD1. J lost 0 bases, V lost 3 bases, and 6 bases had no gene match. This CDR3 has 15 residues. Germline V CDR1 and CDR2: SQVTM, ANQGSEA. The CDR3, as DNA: TGCAGCGTTGATATCCGGGACAGGGCCTCCTACGAGCAGTACTTC. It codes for CSVDIRDRASYEQYF.

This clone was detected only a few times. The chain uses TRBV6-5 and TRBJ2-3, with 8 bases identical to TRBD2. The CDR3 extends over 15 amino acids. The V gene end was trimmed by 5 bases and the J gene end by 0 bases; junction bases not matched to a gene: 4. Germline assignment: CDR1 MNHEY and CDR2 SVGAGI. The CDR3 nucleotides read TGTGCCAGCAGTCGTAGCGGGACGAGCACAGATACGCAGTATTTT. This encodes CASSRSGTSTDTQYF.

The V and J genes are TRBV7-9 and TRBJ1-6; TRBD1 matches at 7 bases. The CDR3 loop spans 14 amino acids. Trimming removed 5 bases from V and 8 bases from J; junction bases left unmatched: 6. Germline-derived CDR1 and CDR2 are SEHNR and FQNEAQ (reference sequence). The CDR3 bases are TGTGCCAGCAGCATGACAGGGTTCGATTCACCCCTCCACTTT. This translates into CASSMTGFDSPLHF.

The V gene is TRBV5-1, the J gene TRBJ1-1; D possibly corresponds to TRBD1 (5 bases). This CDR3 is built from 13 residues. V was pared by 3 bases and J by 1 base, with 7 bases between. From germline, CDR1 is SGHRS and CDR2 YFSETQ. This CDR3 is CASSSGWNTEAFF. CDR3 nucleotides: TGCGCCAGCAGCTCAGGGTGGAACACTGAAGCTTTCTTT.

The CDR3 DNA reads as TGCGCCAGCAGCTCAACTAGCGGGCCTGTAAAAGAGACCCAGTACTTC. Translation: CASSSTSGPVKETQYF. The V and J genes are TRBV5-1 and TRBJ2-5; 9 positions match TRBD2. V shed 3 bases and J 3 bases; nucleotides not matched to a gene: 9. In germline, CDR1 is SGHRS, CDR2 YFSETQ. The CDR3 has 16 residues.

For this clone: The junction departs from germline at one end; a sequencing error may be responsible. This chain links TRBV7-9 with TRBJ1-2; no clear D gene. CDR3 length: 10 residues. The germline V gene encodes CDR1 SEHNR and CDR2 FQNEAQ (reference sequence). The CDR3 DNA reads TGTTCCAGCGGGCCCTCGGGGTACACCTTC. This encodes CSSGPSGYTF.

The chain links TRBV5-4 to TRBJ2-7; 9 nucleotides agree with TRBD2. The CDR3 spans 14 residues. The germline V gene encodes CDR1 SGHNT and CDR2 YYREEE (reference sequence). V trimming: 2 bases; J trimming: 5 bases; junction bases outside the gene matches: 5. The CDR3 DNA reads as TGTGCCAGCAGCTTAGCACTAGCGGGCCACGAGCAGTACTTC. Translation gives CASSLALAGHEQYF.

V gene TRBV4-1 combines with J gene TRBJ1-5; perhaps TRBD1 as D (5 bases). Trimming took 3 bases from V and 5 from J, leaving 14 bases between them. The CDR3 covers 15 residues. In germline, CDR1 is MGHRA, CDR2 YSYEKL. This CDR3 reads CASSHYSGGDQPQHF. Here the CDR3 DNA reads TGCGCCAGCAGCCATTACAGTGGGGGGGATCAGCCCCAGCATTTT.